These 17 T cell receptor beta chains originate from one sample sequenced in a study of T cells expressing NK-cell markers. TCRdb reprocessed the 5' RACE reads and stores each CDR3 protein as one record, lacking DNA. The specimen's table records about 140,000 distinct CDR3 sequences. The material sequenced was blood T cells: a sorted CD56 or NKG2C T cell subset, CD4+ or CD8+ T cells, or bulk PBMC T cells (not recorded which). These receptors all stem from a man aged 18-30 years in good health.

J is TRBJ1-4 and V is TRBV4-3; the TCRdb call, TRBD1, lacks DNA for checking. The germline V gene encodes CDR1 LGHNA and CDR2 YSLEER. This CDR3 spans 16 amino acids. This chain's CDR3 is CASSQDRRTGEEKLFF.

The chain combines TRBV7-9 with TRBJ2-1; the TRBD2 assignment by TCRdb is unverifiable without DNA. The CDR3 runs to 15 residues. Per the germline V gene, CDR1 is SEHNR and CDR2 is FQNEAQ (reference sequence). CDR3 region: CARHQTSAHGDEQFF. The whole variable domain, filled in from reference TRBV7-9 and TRBJ2-1, reads DTGVSQNPRHKITKRGQNVTFRCDPISEHNRLYWYRQTLGQGPEFLTYFQNEAQLEKSRLLSDRFSAERPKGSFSTLEIQRTEQGDSAMYLCARHQTSAHGDEQFFGPGTRLTVL.

The chain links TRBV6-2 or TRBV6-3 to TRBJ2-5. Germline V CDR1 and CDR2: MNHEY, SVGEGT. The CDR3 extends over 15 amino acids. CDR3 loop: CASSYGQANWETQYF.

The CDR3 sequence is CASSLWLGELFF. The chain is built from TRBV12-3 or TRBV12-4 and TRBJ2-2. The CDR3 spans 12 residues.

Here the CDR3 reads CSLRQASGELFF. The chain recombines TRBV29-1 with TRBJ2-2; TCRdb's D call, TRBD1, is unchecked because there is no DNA. CDR1 and CDR2 from the germline V gene are SQVTM and ANQGSEA. This CDR3 contains 12 residues.

This chain connects TRBV5-5 to TRBJ2-1; as DNA is missing, the TRBD2 call by TCRdb cannot be tested. The CDR3 runs 13 residues. The germline V gene has CDR1 SGHKS and CDR2 YYEKEE (reference sequence). The CDR3 spells CASSLVRVLAGFF.

CDR3 sequence reads: CASSLNPGSGTYNEQFF. V usage is TRBV7-2 and J usage is TRBJ2-1; as DNA is missing, the TRBD1 call by TCRdb cannot be tested. Germline values: CDR1 SGHTA, CDR2 FQGNSA. This CDR3 contains 17 residues.

V and J are TRBV12-3 or TRBV12-4 and TRBJ2-3. The CDR3 runs 13 residues. CDR3 loop: CASSMSAADTQYF.

The CDR3 is CASSTMAGENTGELFF. The rearrangement links TRBV9 to TRBJ2-2; the TRBD1 assignment by TCRdb is unverifiable without DNA. This CDR3 is built from 16 residues. CDR1 is SGDLS and CDR2 is YYNGEE in the germline V gene.

Here the CDR3 reads CASSLGGQGRNTEVFF. The chain links TRBV7-9 to TRBJ1-1; TCRdb selects TRBD1, and the lack of DNA leaves this call unchecked. Looked up from germline, CDR1 is SEHNR and CDR2 is FQNEAQ (reference sequence). This CDR3 region has 16 residues.

The chain recombines TRBV15 with TRBJ2-1; TCRdb returns TRBD2, unconfirmable since there is no DNA. The CDR3 totals 17 residues. Germline V CDR1 and CDR2: LNHNV, YYDKDF (reference sequence). The chain's CDR3 is CATSKGLAGGENNEQFF.

The chain employs TRBV20-1 and TRBJ1-5. CDR3 length equals 16 residues. Germline V gene data show CDR1 as DFQATT and CDR2 as SNEGSKA (reference sequence). The CDR3 protein is CSARDSESPNNQPQHF.

V usage is TRBV29-1 and J usage is TRBJ1-2; without DNA, the TCRdb call of TRBD1 cannot be checked. The CDR3 has 12 residues. CDR1 and CDR2 (germline): SQVTM, ANQGSEA. This CDR3 reads CSVEGARAGYTF.

V gene TRBV9 combines with J gene TRBJ2-1. Germline-derived CDR1 and CDR2 are SGDLS and YYNGEE. This CDR3 has 12 residues. This chain's CDR3 is CASSGDSNEQFF.

The V gene is TRBV11-2, the J gene TRBJ1-2; TCRdb lists TRBD1, though no DNA is available to test this call. CDR1 and CDR2 from the germline V gene are SGHAT and FQNNGV. The CDR3 spans 16 residues. The chain's CDR3 is CASSLIHTDSLVGYTF.

The J gene is TRBJ2-7, the V gene TRBV20-1; with no DNA, the TCRdb D assignment of TRBD1 cannot be verified. The CDR3 consists of 14 residues. Per the germline V gene, CDR1 is DFQATT and CDR2 is SNEGSKA (reference sequence). The CDR3 reads CSAQLGQASYEQYF.

The chain employs TRBV5-1 and TRBJ1-2; TCRdb's D call of TRBD1 is untestable without DNA. Germline V gene sequence: CDR1 SGHRS, CDR2 YFSETQ. The CDR3 contains 15 residues. CDR3: CASSWGTGTNYGYTF.